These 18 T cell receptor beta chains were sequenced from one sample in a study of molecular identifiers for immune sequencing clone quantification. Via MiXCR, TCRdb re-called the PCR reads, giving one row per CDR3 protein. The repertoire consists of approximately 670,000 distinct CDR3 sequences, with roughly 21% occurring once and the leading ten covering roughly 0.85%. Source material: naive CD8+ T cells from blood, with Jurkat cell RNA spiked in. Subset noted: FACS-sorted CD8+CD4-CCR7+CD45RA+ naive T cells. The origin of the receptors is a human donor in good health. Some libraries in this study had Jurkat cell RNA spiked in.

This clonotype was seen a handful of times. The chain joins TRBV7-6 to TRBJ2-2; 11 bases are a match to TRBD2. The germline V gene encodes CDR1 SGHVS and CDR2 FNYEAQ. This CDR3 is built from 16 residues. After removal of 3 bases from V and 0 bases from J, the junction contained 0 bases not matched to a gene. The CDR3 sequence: CASSFSGGANTGELFF. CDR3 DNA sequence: TGTGCCAGCAGCTTTAGCGGGGGGGCGAACACCGGGGAGCTGTTTTTT.

CDR3 bases: TGTGCCAGCAGCGGACCCCCTGCGGGGGGAAAAGGAGTTTACAATGAGCAGTTCTTC. It translates to CASSGPPAGGKGVYNEQFF. J is TRBJ2-1 and V is TRBV5-6; 8 nucleotides match TRBD2. V trimming: 4 bases; J trimming: 4 bases; junction bases outside the gene matches: 19. CDR1 and CDR2 (germline): SGHDT, YYEEEE. This CDR3 region has 19 residues. Based on the CDR3 plus reference TRBV5-6 and TRBJ2-1, the full variable domain is DAGVTQSPTHLIKTRGQQVTLRCSPKSGHDTVSWYQQALGQGPQFIFQYYEEEERQRGNFPDRFSGHQFPNYSSELNVNALLLGDSALYLCASSGPPAGGKGVYNEQFFGPGTRLTVL.

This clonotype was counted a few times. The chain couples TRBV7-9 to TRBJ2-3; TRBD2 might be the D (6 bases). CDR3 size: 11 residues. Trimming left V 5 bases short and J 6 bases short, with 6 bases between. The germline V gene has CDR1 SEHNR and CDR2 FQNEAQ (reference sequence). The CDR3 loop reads CASSGRDTQYF. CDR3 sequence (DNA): TGTGCCAGCAGCGGGAGGGATACGCAGTATTTT.

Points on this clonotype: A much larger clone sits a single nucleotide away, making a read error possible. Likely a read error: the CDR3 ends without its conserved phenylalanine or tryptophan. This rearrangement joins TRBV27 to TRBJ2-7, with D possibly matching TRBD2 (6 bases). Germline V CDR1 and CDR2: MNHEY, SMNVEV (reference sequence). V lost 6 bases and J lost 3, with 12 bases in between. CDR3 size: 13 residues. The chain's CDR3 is CASSPGVYYEQYL. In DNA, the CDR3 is TGTGCCAGCAGCCCGGGGGTATACTACGAGCAGTACCTC.

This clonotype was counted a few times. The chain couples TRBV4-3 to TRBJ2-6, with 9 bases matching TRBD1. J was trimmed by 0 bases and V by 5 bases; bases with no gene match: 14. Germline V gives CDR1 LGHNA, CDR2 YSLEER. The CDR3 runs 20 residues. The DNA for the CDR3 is TGCGCCAGCAGCGACCTATTTCCGGGACAGGGAAGCTCTGGGGCCAACGTCCTGACTTTC. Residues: CASSDLFPGQGSSGANVLTF.

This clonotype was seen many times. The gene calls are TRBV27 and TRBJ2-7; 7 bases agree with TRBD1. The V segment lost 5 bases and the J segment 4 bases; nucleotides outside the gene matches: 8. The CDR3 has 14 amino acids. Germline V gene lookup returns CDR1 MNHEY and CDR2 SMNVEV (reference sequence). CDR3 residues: CASSLTGQRYEQYF. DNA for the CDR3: TGTGCCAGCAGTCTTACGGGACAGAGGTACGAGCAGTACTTC.

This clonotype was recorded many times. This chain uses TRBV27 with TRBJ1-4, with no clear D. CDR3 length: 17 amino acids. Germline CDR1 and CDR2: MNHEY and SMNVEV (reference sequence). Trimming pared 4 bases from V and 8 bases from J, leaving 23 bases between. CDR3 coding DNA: TGTGCCAGCAGTTCCCGCCTAACAAGCTGGACGGAAGAAAAACTGTTTTTT. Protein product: CASSSRLTSWTEEKLFF.

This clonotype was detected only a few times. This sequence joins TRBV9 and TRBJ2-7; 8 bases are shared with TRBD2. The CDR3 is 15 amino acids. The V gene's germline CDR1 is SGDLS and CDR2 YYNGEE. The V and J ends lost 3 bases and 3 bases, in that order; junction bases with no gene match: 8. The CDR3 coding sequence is TGTGCCAGCAGCGGAGCTAGCGGGCATCTCTACGAGCAGTACTTC. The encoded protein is CASSGASGHLYEQYF.

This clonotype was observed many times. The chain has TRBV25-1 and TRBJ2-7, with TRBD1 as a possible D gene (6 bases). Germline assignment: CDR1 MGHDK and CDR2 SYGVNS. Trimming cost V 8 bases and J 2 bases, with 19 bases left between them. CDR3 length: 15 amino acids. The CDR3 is CASASGRGFTYEQYF. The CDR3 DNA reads TGTGCCAGCGCCTCCGGCAGGGGATTTACCTACGAGCAGTACTTC.

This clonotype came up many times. As DNA, the CDR3 is TGTGCCAGCAGCCCCGCCGGGACCTACACCTACGAGCAGTACTTC. Its protein is CASSPAGTYTYEQYF. The chain recombines TRBV14 with TRBJ2-7; tentatively, D is TRBD1 or TRBD2 (5 bases each). Germline loops: CDR1 SGHDN, CDR2 FVKESK. Trimming pared 4 bases from V and 2 bases from J, leaving 15 bases between. This CDR3 has 15 amino acids.

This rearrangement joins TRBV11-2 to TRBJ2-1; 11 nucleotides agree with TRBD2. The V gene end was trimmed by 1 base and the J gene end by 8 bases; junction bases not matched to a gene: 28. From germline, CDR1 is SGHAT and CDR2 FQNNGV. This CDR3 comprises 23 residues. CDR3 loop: CASSLGTVAGGPVYNAINDEQFF. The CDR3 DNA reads TGTGCCAGCAGCTTAGGTACCGTAGCGGGGGGGCCGGTCTACAATGCTATAAACGATGAGCAGTTCTTC. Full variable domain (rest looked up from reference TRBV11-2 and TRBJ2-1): EAGVAQSPRYKIIEKRQSVAFWCNPISGHATLYWYQQILGQGPKLLIQFQNNGVVDDSQLPKDRFSAERLKGVDSTLKIQPAKLEDSAVYLCASSLGTVAGGPVYNAINDEQFFGPGTRLTVL.

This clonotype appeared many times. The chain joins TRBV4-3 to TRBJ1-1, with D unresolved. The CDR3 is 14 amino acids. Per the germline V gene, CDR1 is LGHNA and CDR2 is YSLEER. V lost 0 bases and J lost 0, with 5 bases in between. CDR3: CASSQDGMNTEAFF. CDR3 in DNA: TGCGCCAGCAGCCAAGATGGCATGAACACTGAAGCTTTCTTT.

CDR3 sequence: CASSDGTGDSEQYF. Written as DNA, the CDR3 is TGTGCCAGCAGCGATGGGACAGGCGACAGCGAGCAGTACTTC. J is TRBJ2-7 and V is TRBV11-3, with 8 bases that match TRBD1. The CDR3 is 14 residues long. V lost 5 bases, J lost 6 bases, and 9 bases stayed unmatched. From germline, CDR1 is SGHNT and CDR2 YENEEA.

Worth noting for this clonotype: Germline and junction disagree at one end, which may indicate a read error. The CDR3 sequence is CAGSTGHMETQYF. CDR3 bases: TGTGCCGGCAGCACCGGACATATGGAGACCCAGTACTTC. This sequence joins TRBV7-9 and TRBJ2-5; TRBD1 is a possible D gene (5 bases). The germline V gene encodes CDR1 SEHNR and CDR2 FQNEAQ (reference sequence). This CDR3 region has 13 residues.

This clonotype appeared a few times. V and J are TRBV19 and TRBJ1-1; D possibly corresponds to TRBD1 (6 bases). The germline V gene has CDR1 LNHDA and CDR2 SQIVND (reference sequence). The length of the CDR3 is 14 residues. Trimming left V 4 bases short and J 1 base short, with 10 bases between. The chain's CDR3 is CASSKDRQNTEAFF. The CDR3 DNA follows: TGTGCCAGTAGTAAGGACAGACAGAACACTGAAGCTTTCTTT.

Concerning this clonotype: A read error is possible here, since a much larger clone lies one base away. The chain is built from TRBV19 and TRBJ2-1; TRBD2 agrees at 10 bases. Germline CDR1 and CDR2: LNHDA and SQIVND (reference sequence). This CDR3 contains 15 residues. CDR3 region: CASSVGTSEYSEQFF. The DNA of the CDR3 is TGTGCCAGTAGTGTCGGGACTAGCGAGTACAGTGAGCAGTTCTTC.

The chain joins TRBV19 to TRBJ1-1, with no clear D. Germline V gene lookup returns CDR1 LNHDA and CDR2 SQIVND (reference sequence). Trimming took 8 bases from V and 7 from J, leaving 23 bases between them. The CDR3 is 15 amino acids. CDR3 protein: CASGFLKTLGGEAFF. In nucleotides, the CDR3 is TGTGCCAGTGGCTTTTTAAAGACCCTTGGAGGTGAAGCTTTCTTT. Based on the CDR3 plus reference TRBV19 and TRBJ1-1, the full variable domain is DGGITQSPKYLFRKEGQNVTLSCEQNLNHDAMYWYRQDPGQGLRLIYYSQIVNDFQKGDIAEGYSVSREKKESFPLTVTSAQKNPTAFYLCASGFLKTLGGEAFFGQGTRLTVV.

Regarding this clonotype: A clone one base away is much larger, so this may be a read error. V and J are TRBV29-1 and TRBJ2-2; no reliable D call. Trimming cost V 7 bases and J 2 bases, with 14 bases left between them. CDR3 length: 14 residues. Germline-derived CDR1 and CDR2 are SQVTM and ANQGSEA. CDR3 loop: CSASTRPNTGELFF. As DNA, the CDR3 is TGCAGCGCCTCCACGAGGCCCAACACCGGGGAGCTGTTTTTT.